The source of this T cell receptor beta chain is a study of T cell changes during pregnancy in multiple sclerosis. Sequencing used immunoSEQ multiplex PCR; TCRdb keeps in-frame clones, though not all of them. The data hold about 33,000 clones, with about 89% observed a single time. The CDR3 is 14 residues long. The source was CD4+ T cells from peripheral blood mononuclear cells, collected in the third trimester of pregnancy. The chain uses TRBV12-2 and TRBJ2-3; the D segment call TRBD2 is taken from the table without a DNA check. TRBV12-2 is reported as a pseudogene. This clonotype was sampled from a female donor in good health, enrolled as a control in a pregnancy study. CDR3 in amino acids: CAPEGRSGEVTQYF. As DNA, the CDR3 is TGTGCACCCGAGGGACGAAGCGGGGAAGTTACGCAGTATTTT.